This TCR beta chain came from a study of cytomegalovirus exposure and HLA in healthy donors. The germline gives CDR1 SGHRS, CDR2 YFSETQ. Between the trimmed V and J ends, which lost 3 bases and 9 bases, there was a span of 16 bases. This CDR3 contains 14 residues. The PCR ran on 60 Vbeta and 13 Jbeta primers. Only in-frame clones appear in the TCRdb table, and some are missing; sequencing was by immunoSEQ multiplex PCR. The repertoire includes around 120,000 clones, 80% of them detected once, and approximately 0.22% sits in the top ten. The rearrangement uses TRBV5-1 and TRBJ2-1; D is perhaps TRBD1 (5 bases). This sequence originates from a man in his fifties in good health and CMV-seronegative. Material for sequencing was PBMCs. CDR3 in amino acids: CASSSAGQAGEQFF. CDR3 sequence (DNA): TGCGCCAGCAGCTCAGCAGGGCAGGCAGGTGAGCAGTTCTTC.